This is a list of T cell receptor beta chains from one sample in a study of T cell changes during pregnancy in multiple sclerosis. Profiled with immunoSEQ multiplex PCR; TCRdb holds only in-frame clones, not every one. The table shows approximately 85,000 clones, with approximately 91% occurring only once. The specimen was peripheral blood, collected in the first trimester of pregnancy. Receptor source: a female donor with multiple sclerosis, enrolled in a pregnancy study. The CDR3 runs from the conserved cysteine through the conserved F or W. The order of the fields is J gene, V gene, clone size, D gene, CDR3 DNA, CDR3 protein. The D gene is left open where the match is weak. Expanded clones are given a class, and other clones once, few, many or no size at all.

TRBJ1-5 TRBV7-9 NA NA TGTGCCAGCAGCGATGGCCGGGGATTGGCGGGTCAGCCCCAGCATTTT CASSDGRGLAGQPQHF
TRBJ1-3 TRBV11-2 NA NA TGTGCCAGCAGCTTATGGGGCAGCCGACTCTCTGGAAACACCATATATTTT CASSLWGSRLSGNTIYF
TRBJ2-7 TRBV19 NA TRBD1 TGTGCCAGTAGGCCTCATCCGGGACAGGGAACCTACGAGCAGTACTTC CASRPHPGQGTYEQYF
TRBJ2-3 TRBV2 NA NA TGTGCCCTAGTAACGACTAGGAGAACCGATACGCAGTATTTT CALVTTRRTDTQYF
TRBJ2-5 TRBV12-5 NA TRBD1 TGTGCTAGTGGTAACCACGGGACAGGGCGGGAAGAGACCCAGTACTTC CASGNHGTGREETQYF
TRBJ2-7 TRBV30 NA NA TGTGCCTGGAGTTTACCAGACAGCTCCTACGAGCAGTACTTC CAWSLPDSSYEQYF
TRBJ2-3 TRBV5-4 NA TRBD2 TGTGCCAGCAGCTTGAGAGCGGGAGGGCGATCAGATACGCAGTATTTT CASSLRAGGRSDTQYF
TRBJ2-1 TRBV19 NA TRBD2 TGTGCCAGTACCCCACTAGCGGGAGGTATACGGGAGCAGTTCTTC CASTPLAGGIREQFF
TRBJ2-7 TRBV9 NA TRBD2 TGTGCCAGCAGCTACGGGACTAGCAACGACGAGCAGTACTTC CASSYGTSNDEQYF
TRBJ2-3 TRBV7-3 NA TRBD2 TGTGCCAGCAGCTGGACTAGCGGGGCGGTGGCAGATACGCAGTATTTT CASSWTSGAVADTQYF
TRBJ2-7 TRBV18 NA TRBD2 TGTGCCAGCTCTCCGCTAGCGGGACTATCTAAGTACTTC CASSPLAGLSKYF
TRBJ1-5 TRBV27 NA NA TGTGCCAGCAGTTTAACAGCATATGCGTCAGCCCAGCATTTT CASSLTAYASAQHF
TRBJ2-7 TRBV7-9 NA NA TGTGCCAGCAGCTTAGCTTTCAGCGAGCAGTACTTC CASSLAFSEQYF
TRBJ1-2 TRBV11-2 NA TRBD1 TGTGCCAGCAGCCAACAGGGGGCAGGGGGCTACACCTTC CASSQQGAGGYTF
TRBJ1-2 TRBV6-1 NA NA TGTGCCAGCAGTGAAGCGTGGAGGGATGGCTACACCTTC CASSEAWRDGYTF
TRBJ1-2 TRBV4-1 NA TRBD1 TGCGCCAGCAGCCAAGCCCGGACAGGGTTGCTCTATGGCTACACCTTC CASSQARTGLLYGYTF
TRBJ1-1 TRBV7-6 NA TRBD1 TGTGCCAGCAGCGGACAGACAGGGGAGAACACTGAAGCTTTCTTT CASSGQTGENTEAFF
TRBJ2-7 TRBV11-3 NA TRBD1 TGTGCCAGCAGCCGCAGGGGGCAGAACGAGCAGTACTTC CASSRRGQNEQYF
TRBJ1-2 TRBV2 NA NA TGTGCCAGCAGTGACGACAGGAACTATGGCTACACCTTC CASSDDRNYGYTF
TRBJ1-6 TRBV5-1 NA TRBD1 TGCGCCAGCAGCTTGGGGCCAGGGGGGAATTCACCCCTCCACTTT CASSLGPGGNSPLHF
TRBJ1-1 TRBV10-3 once NA TGTGCCATCAGTGAGTCCTATGAAGCTTTCTTT CAISESYEAFF
TRBJ1-2 TRBV19 NA NA TGTGCCAGTAGTGTTACAAGTAACTATGGCTACACCTTC CASSVTSNYGYTF
TRBJ1-4 TRBV5-1 NA NA TGCGCCAGCAGCCGTCCGGGTCCGAATGAAAAACTGTTTTTT CASSRPGPNEKLFF
TRBJ1-2 TRBV9 NA TRBD1 TGTGCCAGCAGCGCCCGGGACAGGGGACTCAACGGCTACACCTTC CASSARDRGLNGYTF
TRBJ2-3 TRBV7-2 NA NA TGTGCCAGCAGCTTAACCCCTGTACGGGGGACAGCAAATACGCAGTATTTT CASSLTPVRGTANTQYF
TRBJ2-1 TRBV5-4 NA NA TGTGCCAGCAGTTCGACAGCCTACAATGAGCAGTTCTTC CASSSTAYNEQFF
TRBJ2-2 TRBV7-3 NA NA TGTGCCAGCTCAACAGGGAGATCGAACACCGGGGAGCTGTTTTTT CASSTGRSNTGELFF
TRBJ1-1 TRBV6-5 NA TRBD1 TGTGCCAGCAGTCGGACAGGGGAAGGGACTGAAGCTTTCTTT CASSRTGEGTEAFF
TRBJ1-5 TRBV9 few NA TGTGCCAGCAGCGTAGGGGTCGGGGAAGGTCAGCCCCAGCATTTT CASSVGVGEGQPQHF
TRBJ1-1 TRBV4-1 NA NA TGCGCCAGCAGCACCGGGACACAGAACACTGAAGCTTTCTTT CASSTGTQNTEAFF
TRBJ1-1 TRBV7-8 NA NA TGTGCCAGCAGCCAAGGTCCGGGTTTAGACACTGAAGCTTTCTTT CASSQGPGLDTEAFF
TRBJ2-1 TRBV18 NA TRBD1 TGTGCCAGCTCATGGACAGGGGGCGAAGGGAATGAGCAGTTCTTC CASSWTGGEGNEQFF
TRBJ2-7 TRBV5-1 NA NA TGCGCCAGCAGCGTAGATTACGAGCAGTACTTC CASSVDYEQYF
TRBJ2-3 TRBV13 NA NA TGTGCCACGGAAGACAGAGATACGCAGTATTTT CATEDRDTQYF
TRBJ2-4 TRBV27 NA TRBD1 TGTGCCACCGCAGACAGGGGGGTGTATAACATTCAGTACTTC CATADRGVYNIQYF
TRBJ2-2 TRBV5-1 NA NA TGCGCCAGCAGCTCCTCGACAGCGAACACCGGGGAGCTGTTTTTT CASSSSTANTGELFF
TRBJ1-1 TRBV6-6 once NA TGTGCCAGCAGTTACTCGATGGGGAGTGGAACTGAAGCTTTCTTT CASSYSMGSGTEAFF
TRBJ2-1 TRBV6-5 NA TRBD1 TGTGCCAGCACCGATGGACAGGGACCCTACAATGAGCAGTTCTTC CASTDGQGPYNEQFF
TRBJ1-4 TRBV27 NA NA TGTGCCAGCAGTTTGGAGGGAATGAGGAAACTGTTTTTT CASSLEGMRKLFF
TRBJ1-5 TRBV5-1 NA TRBD1 TGCGCCAGCAGCTTGGACAGGGGTGATCAGCCCCAGCATTTT CASSLDRGDQPQHF
TRBJ2-1 TRBV5-1 NA TRBD2 TGCGCCAGCAGCTTAGGCTTGACTAGCGGGATGGATGAGCAGTTCTTC CASSLGLTSGMDEQFF
TRBJ1-4 TRBV7-9 NA TRBD1 TGTGCCAGCAGCCGCGGGACAGGGCAAGAAAAACTGTTTTTT CASSRGTGQEKLFF
TRBJ2-1 TRBV2 NA NA TGTGCCAGCAGTGAAACAGCAAAGAATGAGCAGTTCTTC CASSETAKNEQFF
TRBJ2-3 TRBV30 NA TRBD2 TGTGCCCGGGGACTAGCGGGTCTCACAGATACGCAGTATTTT CARGLAGLTDTQYF
TRBJ2-3 TRBV5-8 NA TRBD2 TGTGCCAGCAGCTTGGAGGGGAGGGCCGCAGATACGCAGTATTTT CASSLEGRAADTQYF
TRBJ2-7 TRBV7-3 NA NA TGTGCCAGCAGCTCAAGGGGCAGCGAGCAGTACTTC CASSSRGSEQYF
TRBJ1-1 TRBV5-1 few TRBD1 TGCGCCAGCAGCCTCGGGACAGCGAACACTGAAGCTTTCTTT CASSLGTANTEAFF
TRBJ1-2 TRBV18 NA TRBD1 TGTGCCAGCAATACGGACAGGGGGAACTATGGCTACACCTTC CASNTDRGNYGYTF
TRBJ2-7 TRBV7-9 NA TRBD2 TGTGCCAGCAGCTCTAGCGGGAGCACGTGGGAGCAGTACTTC CASSSSGSTWEQYF
TRBJ2-7 TRBV27 NA TRBD1 TGTGCCGCCCGGGACAGGGTCTCCTACGAGCAGTACTTC CAARDRVSYEQYF